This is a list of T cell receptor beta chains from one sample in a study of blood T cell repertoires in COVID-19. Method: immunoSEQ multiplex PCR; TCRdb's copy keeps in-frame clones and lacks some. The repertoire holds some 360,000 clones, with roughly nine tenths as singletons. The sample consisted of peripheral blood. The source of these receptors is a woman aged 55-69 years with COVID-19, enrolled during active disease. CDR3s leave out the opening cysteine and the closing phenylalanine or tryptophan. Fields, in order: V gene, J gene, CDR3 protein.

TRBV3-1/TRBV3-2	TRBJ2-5	ASSPQSGGLETQY
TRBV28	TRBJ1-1	ASSEGGGYTEAF
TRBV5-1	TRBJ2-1	ASKSGTGGYFNNEQF
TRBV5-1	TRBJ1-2	ASSLGQNYGYT
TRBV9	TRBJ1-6	ASSVGVASGSPLH
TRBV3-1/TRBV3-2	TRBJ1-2	ASSPRVQGIYGYT
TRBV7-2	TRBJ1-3	ASSYGGGNTIY
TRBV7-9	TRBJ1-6	ASTKDRPYNSPLH
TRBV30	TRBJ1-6	AWSQVFVHSGPLNSPLH
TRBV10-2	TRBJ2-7	ASQDRPAYEQY
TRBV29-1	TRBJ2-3	SETRGGTDTQY
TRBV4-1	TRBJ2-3	ASSQDAGARADTQY
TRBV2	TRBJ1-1	ASKSRALYTEAF
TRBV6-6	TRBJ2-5	ATQARTSNKSQY
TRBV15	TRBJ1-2	ATSRPRETDGYT
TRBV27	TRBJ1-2	ASSGQGYGSGYT
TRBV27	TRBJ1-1	ASVPGQGNTEAF
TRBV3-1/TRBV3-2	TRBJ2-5	ASSRRGVFQETQY
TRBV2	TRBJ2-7	ASKDSSYEQY
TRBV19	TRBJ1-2	ASSISGPANYGYT
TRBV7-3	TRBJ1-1	ASSFYMNTEAF
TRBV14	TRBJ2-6	ASSQRDSLPEYFFAAGANVLT
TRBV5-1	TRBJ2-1	ASSLAAASSYNEQF
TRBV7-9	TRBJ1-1	ASSFAEGTEAF
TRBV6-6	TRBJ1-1	ASRGQGRMNTEAF
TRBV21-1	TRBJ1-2	ASSLHTGSGYT
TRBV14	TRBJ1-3	ASRPGTAGNTIY
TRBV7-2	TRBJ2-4	ASSLTVRGIQY